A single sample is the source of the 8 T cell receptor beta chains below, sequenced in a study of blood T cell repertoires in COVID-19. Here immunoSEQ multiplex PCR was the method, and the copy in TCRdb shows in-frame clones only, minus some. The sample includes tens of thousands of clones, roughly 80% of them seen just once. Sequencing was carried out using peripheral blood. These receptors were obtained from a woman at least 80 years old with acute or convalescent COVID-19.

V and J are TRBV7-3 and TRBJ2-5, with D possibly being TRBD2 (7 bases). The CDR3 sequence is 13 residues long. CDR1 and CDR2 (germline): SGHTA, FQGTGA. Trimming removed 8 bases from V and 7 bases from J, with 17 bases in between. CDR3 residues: CASGTGGPGTQYF. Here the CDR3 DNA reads TGTGCCAGCGGGACGGGGGGCCCTGGGACCCAGTACTTC.

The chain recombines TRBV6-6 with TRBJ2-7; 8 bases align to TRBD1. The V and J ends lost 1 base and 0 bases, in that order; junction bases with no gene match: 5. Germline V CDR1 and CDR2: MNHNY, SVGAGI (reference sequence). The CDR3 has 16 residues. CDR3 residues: CASSYYRQGSSYEQYF. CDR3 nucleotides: TGTGCCAGCAGTTACTACCGACAGGGGAGCTCCTACGAGCAGTACTTC.

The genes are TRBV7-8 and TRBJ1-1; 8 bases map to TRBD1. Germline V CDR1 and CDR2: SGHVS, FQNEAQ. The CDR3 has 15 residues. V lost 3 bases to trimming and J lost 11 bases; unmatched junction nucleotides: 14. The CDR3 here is CASSFTTAGTGVAFF. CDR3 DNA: TGTGCCAGCAGCTTCACCACAGCCGGGACAGGCGTCGCTTTCTTT.

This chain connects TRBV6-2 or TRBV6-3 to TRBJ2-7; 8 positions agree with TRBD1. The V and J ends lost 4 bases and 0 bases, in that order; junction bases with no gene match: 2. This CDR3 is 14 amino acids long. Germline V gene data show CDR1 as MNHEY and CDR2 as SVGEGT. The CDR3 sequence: CASSSDRASYEQYF. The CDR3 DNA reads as TGTGCCAGCAGTTCGGACAGGGCCTCCTACGAGCAGTACTTC.

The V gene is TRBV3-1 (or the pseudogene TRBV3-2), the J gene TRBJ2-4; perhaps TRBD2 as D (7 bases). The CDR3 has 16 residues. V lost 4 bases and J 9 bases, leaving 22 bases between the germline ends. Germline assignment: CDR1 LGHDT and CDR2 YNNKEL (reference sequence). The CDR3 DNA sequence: TGTGCCAGCAGCCGAGAAGTATCGGGGGGCGCAGGCATTCAGTACTTC. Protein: CASSREVSGGAGIQYF.

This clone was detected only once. The DNA of the CDR3 is TGTGCCACCAGTGACGCGGGACAGCCCACAGATACGCAGTATTTT. Translated, it gives CATSDAGQPTDTQYF. The chain is built from TRBV24-1 and TRBJ2-3; D might be TRBD1 (7 bases). Trimming removed 4 bases from V and 2 bases from J, with 12 bases in between. This CDR3 comprises 15 residues. Germline V gene lookup returns CDR1 KGHDR and CDR2 SFDVKD.

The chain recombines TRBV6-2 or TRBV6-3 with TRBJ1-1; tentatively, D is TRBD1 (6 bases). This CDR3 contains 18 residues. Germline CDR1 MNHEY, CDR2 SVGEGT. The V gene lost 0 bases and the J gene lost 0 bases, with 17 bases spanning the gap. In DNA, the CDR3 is TGTGCCAGCAGTTACTCGATAGGGGCAGGGGCCCTGAACACTGAAGCTTTCTTT. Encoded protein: CASSYSIGAGALNTEAFF.

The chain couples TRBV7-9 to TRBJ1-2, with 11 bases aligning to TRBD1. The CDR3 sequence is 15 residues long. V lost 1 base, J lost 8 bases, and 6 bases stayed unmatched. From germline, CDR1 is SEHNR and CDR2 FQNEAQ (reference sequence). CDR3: CASSLGGTGGMGYTF. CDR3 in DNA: TGTGCCAGCAGCTTAGGCGGGACAGGGGGAATGGGCTACACCTTC.